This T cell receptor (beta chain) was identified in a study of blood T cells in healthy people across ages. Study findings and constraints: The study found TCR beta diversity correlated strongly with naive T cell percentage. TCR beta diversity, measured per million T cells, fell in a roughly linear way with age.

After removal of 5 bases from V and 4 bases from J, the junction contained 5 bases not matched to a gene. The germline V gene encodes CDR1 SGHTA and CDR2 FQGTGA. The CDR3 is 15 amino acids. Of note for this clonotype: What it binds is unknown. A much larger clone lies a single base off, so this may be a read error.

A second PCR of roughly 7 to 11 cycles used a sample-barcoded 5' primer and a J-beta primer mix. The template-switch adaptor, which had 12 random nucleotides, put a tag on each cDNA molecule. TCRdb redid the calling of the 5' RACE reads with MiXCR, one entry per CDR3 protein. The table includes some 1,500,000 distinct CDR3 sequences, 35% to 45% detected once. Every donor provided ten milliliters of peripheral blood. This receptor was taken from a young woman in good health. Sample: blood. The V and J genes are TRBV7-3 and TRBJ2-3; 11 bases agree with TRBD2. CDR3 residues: CASSMLAGGADTQYF. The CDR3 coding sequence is TGTGCCAGCAGCATGTTAGCGGGAGGGGCAGATACGCAGTATTTT. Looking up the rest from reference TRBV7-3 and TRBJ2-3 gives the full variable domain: GAGVSQTPSNKVTEKGKYVELRCDPISGHTALYWYRQSLGQGPEFLIYFQGTGAADDSGLPNDRFFAVRPEGSVSTLKIQRTERGDSAVYLCASSMLAGGADTQYFGPGTRLTVL.